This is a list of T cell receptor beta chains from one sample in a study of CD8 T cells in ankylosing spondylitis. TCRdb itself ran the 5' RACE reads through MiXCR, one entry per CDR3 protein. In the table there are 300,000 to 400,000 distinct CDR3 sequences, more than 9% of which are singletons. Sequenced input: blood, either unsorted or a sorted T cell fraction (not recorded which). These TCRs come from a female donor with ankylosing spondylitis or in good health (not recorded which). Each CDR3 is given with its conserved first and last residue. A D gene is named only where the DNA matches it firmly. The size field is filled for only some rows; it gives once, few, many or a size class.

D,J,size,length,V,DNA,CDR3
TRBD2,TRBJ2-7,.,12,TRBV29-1,TGCAGCGTAACTAGCGGGAGGGGGGAGCAGTACTTC,CSVTSGRGEQYF
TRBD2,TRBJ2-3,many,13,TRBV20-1,TGCAGCGTAATAGCGGGGGCAGGAGATACGCAGTATTTT,CSVIAGAGDTQYF
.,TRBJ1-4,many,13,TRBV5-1,TGCGCCAGCAGCCCGGACCATAATGAAAAACTGTTTTTT,CASSPDHNEKLFF
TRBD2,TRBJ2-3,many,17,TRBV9,TGTGCCAGCAGCGTAGAGGCTAGCGGGTCGAACACAGATACGCAGTATTTT,CASSVEASGSNTDTQYF
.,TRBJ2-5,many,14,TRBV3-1,TGTGCCAGCAGCCAAAGGGACACCCAAGAGACCCAGTACTTC,CASSQRDTQETQYF
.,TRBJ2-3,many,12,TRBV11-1,TGTGCCAGCAGCTCTCAGGCGGATACGCAGTATTTT,CASSSQADTQYF
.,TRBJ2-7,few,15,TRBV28,TGTGCCAGCAGTTCCCAGGGTGGGGGGTACTACGAGCAGTACTTC,CASSSQGGGYYEQYF
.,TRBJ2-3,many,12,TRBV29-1,TGCAGCGTTGAAGAGGAGTCAGATACGCAGTATTTT,CSVEEESDTQYF
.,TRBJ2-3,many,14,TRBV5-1,TGCGCCAGCAGCTACGGGGAGAACACAGATACGCAGTATTTT,CASSYGENTDTQYF
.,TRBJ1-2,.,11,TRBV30,TGTGCCTGGAGTGTAGACTATGGCTACACCTTC,CAWSVDYGYTF
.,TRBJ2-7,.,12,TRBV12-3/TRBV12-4,TGTGCCAGCAGTGTCACCGGGACCAAAGGATACTTC,CASSVTGTKGYF
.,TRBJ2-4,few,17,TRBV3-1,TGTGCCAGCAGCCCCCGCACCTCTCGATCCCTAAAGTACATTCAGTACTTC,CASSPRTSRSLKYIQYF
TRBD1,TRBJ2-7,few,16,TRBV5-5,TGTGCCAGCAGCTTGGCGGACAGGCCAGTGGCGATGAAGCAGTACTTC,CASSLADRPVAMKQYF
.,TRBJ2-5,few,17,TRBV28,TGTGCCAGCAGTTTTAACCCTACTAGACAGTACCAAGAGACCCAGTACTTC,CASSFNPTRQYQETQYF
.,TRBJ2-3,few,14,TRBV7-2,TGTGCCAGCAGGAAAGAGGGCGGAACAGATACGCAGTATTTT,CASRKEGGTDTQYF
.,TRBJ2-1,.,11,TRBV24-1,TGTGCCACCAGTACCCTGGATGAGCAGTTCTTC,CATSTLDEQFF
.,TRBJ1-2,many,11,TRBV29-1,TGCAGCGTTGAAGGCGTTGATGGCTACACCTTC,CSVEGVDGYTF
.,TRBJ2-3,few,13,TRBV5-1,TGCGCCAGCAGCCAAACAGTTACAGATACGCAGTATTTT,CASSQTVTDTQYF
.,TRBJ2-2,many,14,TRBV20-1,TGCAGTGCTAGAAAGGGGATCCACACCGGGGAGCTGTTTTTT,CSARKGIHTGELFF
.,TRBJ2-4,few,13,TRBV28,TGTGCCAGCAAGTGGACTCCAGGGAGCCCTTGGTACTTC,CASKWTPGSPWYF
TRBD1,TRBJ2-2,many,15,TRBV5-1,TGCGCCAGCAGCTGGGACAGGGTGAACACCGGGGAGCTGTTTTTT,CASSWDRVNTGELFF
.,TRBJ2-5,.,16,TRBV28,TGTGCCAGCAGTTCTGGATTGGAGCCCATTAGGGAGACCCAGTACTTC,CASSSGLEPIRETQYF
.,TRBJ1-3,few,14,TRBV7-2,TGTGCCAGCAGTCCCCCGCCGCCTGGAAACACCATATATTTT,CASSPPPPGNTIYF
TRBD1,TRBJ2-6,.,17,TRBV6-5,TGTGCCAGCAGTTACTGGGACAGGGGGCCTGGGGCCAACGTCCTGACTTTC,CASSYWDRGPGANVLTF
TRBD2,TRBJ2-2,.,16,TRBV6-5,TGTGCCAGCAGTTACGTGGCGGGAGGTGGTCTCGGGGAGCTGTTTTTT,CASSYVAGGGLGELFF
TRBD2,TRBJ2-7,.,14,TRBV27,TGTGCCAGCAGTTTCGGGGGGTACTCCTACGAGCAGTACTTC,CASSFGGYSYEQYF
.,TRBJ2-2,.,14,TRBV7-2,TGTGCCAGCAGCTTAGTTGCCGGCTCCGGGGAGCTGTTTTTT,CASSLVAGSGELFF
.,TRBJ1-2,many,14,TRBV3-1,TGTGCCAGCAGCCAAGGCGTAGGGGGCTATGGCTACACCTTC,CASSQGVGGYGYTF
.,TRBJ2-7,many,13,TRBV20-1,TGCAGTGCTTCCGGGGGGCCTTCCTACGAGCAGTACTTC,CSASGGPSYEQYF
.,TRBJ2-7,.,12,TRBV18,TGTGCCAGCTCATCCATAGCTGACGAGCAGTACTTC,CASSSIADEQYF
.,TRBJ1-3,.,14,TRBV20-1,TGCAGTGCTAAGGACCAAGCCTCTGGAAACACCATATATTTT,CSAKDQASGNTIYF
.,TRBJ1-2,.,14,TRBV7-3,TGTGCCAGCAGCTTAGGTCCCGAGAACTTTGGCTACACCTTC,CASSLGPENFGYTF
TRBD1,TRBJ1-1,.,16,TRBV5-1,TGCGCCAGCAGCGACGGGACAGGGGGCTTGAACACTGAAGCTTTCTTT,CASSDGTGGLNTEAFF
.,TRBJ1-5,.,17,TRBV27,TGTGCCAGCAGTTTAGATCTTAGGGAAATTTTAGTTCAGCCCCAGCATTTT,CASSLDLREILVQPQHF
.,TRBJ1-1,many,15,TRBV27,TGTGCCAGCAGTTTATTCTGGGGAAGGGAAACTGAAGCTTTCTTT,CASSLFWGRETEAFF